A selection of T cell receptor beta chains follows, all from one sample in a study of blood T cells in healthy people across ages. TCRdb used MiXCR to reprocess the 5' RACE reads, holding one entry per CDR3 protein. The sample has more than 1 million distinct CDR3 sequences, 40% to 50% seen once; the top ten hold 15% to 20%. The sample comprised blood. The receptors stem from an older woman in good health. Both conserved end residues are part of each CDR3. A D gene is named only where the DNA matches it firmly. Not all rows give a size; the values are once, few, many and, for expanded clones, a class.

V	D	size	J	CDR3	DNA
TRBV28	TRBD2	few	TRBJ2-5	CASSPQAGRGQETQYF	TGTGCCAGCAGCCCCCAAGCAGGGAGGGGTCAAGAGACCCAGTACTTC
TRBV20-1	-	-	TRBJ1-1	CSARDGRGNPEAFF	TGCAGTGCTAGAGATGGCCGGGGAAACCCTGAAGCTTTCTTT
TRBV29-1	-	-	TRBJ2-1	CSVELTAGLSYNEQSF	TGCAGCGTTGAATTAACGGCAGGGCTCTCCTACAATGAGCAGTCCTTC
TRBV7-9	-	-	TRBJ2-4	CASSLFGPASAKNIQYF	TGTGCCAGCAGCTTATTCGGGCCAGCCTCGGCCAAAAACATTCAGTACTTC
TRBV6-2/TRBV6-3	TRBD1	-	TRBJ2-7	CASTSNDRGLIYEQYF	TGTGCCAGCACCTCAAACGACAGGGGGCTGATCTACGAGCAGTACTTC
TRBV28	TRBD1	-	TRBJ1-1	CASSVRGRTEAFF	TGTGCCAGCAGTGTCAGGGGGCGGACTGAAGCTTTCTTT
TRBV4-1	-	many	TRBJ2-5	CASSQVGGGETQYF	TGCGCCAGCAGCCAAGTCGGTGGGGGGGAGACCCAGTACTTC
TRBV4-1	-	-	TRBJ2-7	CASSQDHGGLGPNEQYF	TGCGCCAGCAGCCAAGATCACGGAGGGCTGGGGCCCAATGAGCAGTACTTC
TRBV30	-	-	TRBJ2-7	CAWMRGDSGTYEQYF	TGTGCCTGGATGAGAGGAGACAGCGGTACCTACGAGCAGTACTTC
TRBV7-8	TRBD2	few	TRBJ2-4	CASSPHQRERSKNIQYF	TGTGCCAGCAGCCCCCACCAGCGGGAGCGGTCCAAAAACATTCAGTACTTC
TRBV29-1	TRBD1	few	TRBJ2-7	CSADDRAGTQYF	TGCAGCGCCGATGACAGGGCCGGTACGCAGTACTTC
TRBV7-2	-	few	TRBJ1-1	CASSPQWRDTEAFF	TGTGCCAGCAGCCCCCAGTGGAGGGACACTGAAGCTTTCTTT
TRBV10-3	-	few	TRBJ2-3	CAISDSILDTQYF	TGTGCCATCAGTGACTCTATCTTAGATACGCAGTATTTT
TRBV21-1	-	few	TRBJ2-7	CASYAGRQDEQYF	TGTGCCAGCTACGCCGGGCGACAGGACGAGCAGTACTTC
TRBV5-1	TRBD2	-	TRBJ2-4	CASSEPSGKNIQYF	TGCGCCAGCAGCGAGCCTAGCGGCAAAAACATTCAGTACTTC
TRBV6-5	-	few	TRBJ1-2	CASSYSFTRGYTF	TGTGCCAGCAGTTACTCGTTTACGCGTGGCTACACCTTC